The present entry profiles one T cell receptor (beta chain) with its context. CDR1 is SGHNT and CDR2 is YENEEA in the germline V gene. CDR3 size: 15 residues. The trim removed 4 bases at V and 3 bases at J, leaving 3 bases unmatched. Assay: immunoSEQ multiplex PCR; the TCRdb copy retains only in-frame clones and omits some. This sample has some 130,000 clones, with roughly 92% found just once. This record comes from a study of control samples from healthy donors and cancer patients. This TCR came from a man aged 25-45 years in good health. The rearrangement joins TRBV11-3 to TRBJ1-1; 12 bases agree with TRBD1. The sequencing sample was made of blood. CDR3 coding DNA: TGTGCCAGCAGCTCGGGACAGGGGGCCCACACTGAAGCTTTCTTT. It codes for CASSSGQGAHTEAFF.